Shown below are 16 T cell receptor beta chains from a single sample sequenced in a study of post-analysis software for immune sequencing data. General study points: In patients, TRBV5-6, TRBV5-1 and TRBV20-1 belonged to roughly five TRBV segments found more frequently than in controls.

Prepared TCR beta cDNA libraries contained unique molecular identifiers. TCRdb called the PCR reads again in MiXCR, with one record for every CDR3 protein. The sample has around 500,000 distinct CDR3 sequences, roughly 34% seen once. No antigen has been assigned to these receptors. The sample consisted of blood. The source of these receptors is a girl aged 2-17 years with multiple sclerosis.

The V gene is TRBV4-2, the J gene TRBJ2-3; no clear D gene. The ends were cut back, 3 bases at V and 3 bases at J, with 7 bases in the middle. The CDR3 loop spans 13 amino acids. Germline V gene data show CDR1 as LGHNA and CDR2 as YNFKEQ. The CDR3: CASSHQITDTQYF. The DNA for the CDR3 is TGTGCCAGCAGCCACCAAATAACAGATACGCAGTATTTT.

V is TRBV5-1 and J is TRBJ2-7; D might be TRBD2 (6 bases). The V gene's germline CDR1 is SGHRS and CDR2 YFSETQ. Trimming took 0 bases from V and 7 from J, leaving 35 bases between them. The CDR3 loop spans 21 amino acids. CDR3 sequence: CASSLARRGSVIRVESDEQYF. CDR3 coding DNA: TGCGCCAGCAGCTTGGCCCGTCGGGGGTCGGTTATAAGGGTAGAGTCAGATGAGCAGTACTTC. Using reference TRBV5-1 and TRBJ2-7 for the parts outside the CDR3, the full variable domain is KAGVTQTPRYLIKTRGQQVTLSCSPISGHRSVSWYQQTPGQGLQFLFEYFSETQRNKGNFPGRFSGRQFSNSRSEMNVSTLELGDSALYLCASSLARRGSVIRVESDEQYFGPGTRLTVT.

The chain has TRBV18 and TRBJ2-5, with D perhaps matching TRBD1 (5 bases). V was pared by 3 bases and J by 2 bases, with 10 bases between. The CDR3 contains 14 residues. Germline V lookup: CDR1 KGHSH, CDR2 LQKENI. CDR3 coding DNA: TGTGCCAGCTCACCGTCGACAGTACAAGAGACCCAGTACTTC. Encoded protein: CASSPSTVQETQYF.

This clonotype is a singleton in its sample. V and J are TRBV5-1 and TRBJ2-2; D may be TRBD1 (6 bases). Germline CDR1 SGHRS, CDR2 YFSETQ. The CDR3 runs 15 residues. V was pared by 0 bases and J by 5 bases, with 11 bases between. The CDR3 loop reads CASSLGQAGTGELFF. The CDR3 region has the DNA TGCGCCAGCAGCTTGGGACAGGCCGGTACCGGGGAGCTGTTTTTT.

This clonotype was found many times. This chain joins TRBV6-5 and TRBJ1-6; 9 positions agree with TRBD1. The ends lost 6 bases at V and 7 bases at J; junction bases unmatched: 4. Germline CDR1 is MNHEY and CDR2 is SVGAGI. The CDR3 has 14 amino acids. The CDR3 nucleotides are TGTGCCAGCAGCCCCGGGACAGGGAATTCACCCCTCCACTTT. This codes for CASSPGTGNSPLHF.

This clonotype turned up a few times. J is TRBJ2-1 and V is TRBV2, with TRBD2 matching over 8 bases. J gave up 0 bases and V 7 bases, and 8 bases lay outside the gene matches. The CDR3 length is 16 residues. CDR1 and CDR2 from the germline V gene are SNHLY and FYNNEI. The CDR3 bases are TGTGCCAGCAACCTACGGGGGGGGAGCTCCTACAATGAGCAGTTCTTC. The encoded protein is CASNLRGGSSYNEQFF. Together with reference TRBV2 and TRBJ2-1, the CDR3 gives the full variable domain: EPEVTQTPSHQVTQMGQEVILRCVPISNHLYFYWYRQILGQKVEFLVSFYNNEISEKSEIFDDQFSVERPDGSNFTLKIRSTKLEDSAMYFCASNLRGGSSYNEQFFGPGTRLTVL.

This sequence joins TRBV5-1 and TRBJ2-5; a weak D match, TRBD1 (5 bases). V lost 0 bases, J lost 1 base, and 10 bases lay in between. CDR3 length: 15 residues. From germline, CDR1 is SGHRS and CDR2 YFSETQ. The CDR3 loop reads CASSLAGQPQETQYF. CDR3 nucleotide sequence: TGCGCCAGCAGCTTGGCAGGACAACCCCAAGAGACCCAGTACTTC.

The sample holds a few counts of this clonotype. The V call is TRBV11-2, the J call TRBJ2-3, with D unresolved. V was cut by 3 bases and J by 6 bases, with 19 bases left in between. Germline V gene sequence: CDR1 SGHAT, CDR2 FQNNGV. This CDR3 has 16 amino acids. Written as DNA, the CDR3 is TGTGCCAGCAGCTTTGTGGAGACGATGCTTTACGATACGCAGTATTTT. Its translation is CASSFVETMLYDTQYF. The entire variable domain, with the rest obtained from reference TRBV11-2 and TRBJ2-3, is as follows: EAGVAQSPRYKIIEKRQSVAFWCNPISGHATLYWYQQILGQGPKLLIQFQNNGVVDDSQLPKDRFSAERLKGVDSTLKIQPAKLEDSAVYLCASSFVETMLYDTQYFGPGTRLTVL.

The chain employs TRBV20-1 and TRBJ2-5; D unresolved. The CDR3 contains 13 residues. Germline loops: CDR1 DFQATT, CDR2 SNEGSKA (reference sequence). Between the trimmed V and J ends, which lost 6 bases and 5 bases, there was a span of 16 bases. This CDR3 is CSASKVVRETQYF. The CDR3 nucleotides are TGCAGTGCATCAAAGGTAGTGAGGGAGACCCAGTACTTC.

The V and J genes are TRBV20-1 and TRBJ2-1; tentatively, D is TRBD1 (6 bases). Germline V lookup: CDR1 DFQATT, CDR2 SNEGSKA (reference sequence). The CDR3 sequence is 11 residues long. Trimming cost V 8 bases and J 3 bases, with 8 bases left between them. CDR3 coding DNA: TGCAGTAGGGGGATCTACAATGAGCAGTTCTTC. Protein sequence: CSRGIYNEQFF.

The V call is TRBV2, the J call TRBJ2-5; the D gene could be TRBD1 or TRBD2 (5 bases each). V was shortened by 5 bases and J by 2 bases, with 12 bases between the two germline ends. Per the germline V gene, CDR1 is SNHLY and CDR2 is FYNNEI. CDR3 length: 14 residues. CDR3 protein: CASSSEGPQETQYF. CDR3 DNA sequence: TGTGCCAGCAGTTCAGAGGGGCCGCAAGAGACCCAGTACTTC. The full variable domain, with the rest looked up from reference TRBV2 and TRBJ2-5, is EPEVTQTPSHQVTQMGQEVILRCVPISNHLYFYWYRQILGQKVEFLVSFYNNEISEKSEIFDDQFSVERPDGSNFTLKIRSTKLEDSAMYFCASSSEGPQETQYFGPGTRLLVL.

V gene TRBV3-1 combines with J gene TRBJ2-1, with D possibly TRBD2 on 6 matching bases. The CDR3 contains 17 residues. In germline, CDR1 is LGHDT, CDR2 YNNKEL (reference sequence). Trimming shortened V by 1 base and J by 0 bases, and 13 bases separated the two germline ends. The CDR3 nucleotides are TGTGCCAGCAGCCAAGCGGGGGTTACCAGCTCCTACAATGAGCAGTTCTTC. Protein: CASSQAGVTSSYNEQFF.

This clonotype was detected only a few times. The genes are TRBV5-4 and TRBJ1-2; TRBD1 might be the D (5 bases). From germline, CDR1 is SGHNT and CDR2 YYREEE (reference sequence). The CDR3 spans 17 residues. V lost 0 bases, J lost 0 bases, and 15 bases lay in between. DNA of the CDR3: TGTGCCAGCAGCTTGGAACCGGGGGGGACTTCTAACTATGGCTACACCTTC. This encodes CASSLEPGGTSNYGYTF.

V gene TRBV4-1 combines with J gene TRBJ2-7; D gene uncertain. This CDR3 has 13 residues. Germline V gives CDR1 MGHRA, CDR2 YSYEKL. Trimming pared 4 bases from V and 10 bases from J, leaving 17 bases between. CDR3 amino acids: CASSPDVQEIQYF. Here the CDR3 DNA reads TGCGCCAGCAGCCCGGACGTGCAAGAGATCCAGTACTTC.

The chain couples TRBV6-1 to TRBJ2-4; TRBD1 matches 9 bases. This CDR3 contains 17 residues. The junction had 9 bases not matched to a gene; V was cut back by 4 bases and J by 2 bases. Germline V gene sequence: CDR1 MNHNS, CDR2 SASEGT. The CDR3 sequence: CASSGGQGFGTKNIQYF. CDR3 DNA sequence: TGTGCCAGCAGTGGGGGACAGGGCTTTGGAACCAAAAACATTCAGTACTTC.

This clonotype appeared a few times. The genes are TRBV27 and TRBJ2-4; a weak D match, TRBD1 (5 bases). The germline CDR1 and CDR2 sequences are MNHEY and SMNVEV (reference sequence). The CDR3 loop spans 17 amino acids. Trimming took off 8 bases at V and 0 bases at J, with 20 bases between the two ends. In nucleotides, the CDR3 is TGTGCCAGCTCGGGCCTACAGGACGTACTAGCCAAAAACATTCAGTACTTC. Its translation is CASSGLQDVLAKNIQYF.